The 8 T cell receptor beta chains below come from one sample, sequenced in a study of T cell responses to AZD1222 COVID-19 vaccine. Profiled with immunoSEQ multiplex PCR; TCRdb holds only in-frame clones, not every one. The sample carries some 150,000 clones, 80% to 95% recorded once. Material: peripheral blood, obtained 28 days after the second AZD1222 dose. These TCRs come from an adult who received the AZD1222 COVID-19 vaccine.

This clone was picked up one time. The chain employs TRBV10-3 and TRBJ2-7; 11 nucleotides line up with TRBD2. CDR1 and CDR2 from the germline V gene are ENHRY and SYGVKD. V shed 6 bases, J shed 3 bases, and the junction held 13 bases outside the gene matches. The CDR3 is made up of 17 amino acids. The CDR3 spells CAIRANPGLADSYEQYF. As DNA, the CDR3 is TGTGCCATCAGGGCCAATCCGGGACTAGCGGATAGCTACGAGCAGTACTTC.

This clone occurred once. The rearrangement uses TRBV21-1 and TRBJ1-3; TRBD1 is the table's D call and was not checked against the DNA. TRBV21-1 is flagged as a pseudogene. The CDR3 has 17 amino acids. CDR3 nucleotide sequence: TGTGCCAGCAGCGGCGGGTACAGGGAGTTAGATGGAAACACCATATATTTT. Amino acid sequence: CASSGGYRELDGNTIYF.

This sequence joins TRBV4-1 and TRBJ1-1; no clear D. CDR1 MGHRA and CDR2 YSYEKL come from the germline V gene. Trimming removed 3 bases at V and 0 bases at J, with 8 bases between. This CDR3 region has 14 residues. Here the CDR3 reads CASSHERMNTEAFF. Written as DNA, the CDR3 is TGCGCCAGCAGCCATGAGCGCATGAACACTGAAGCTTTCTTT.

The rearrangement uses TRBV19 and TRBJ2-2; D possibly matches TRBD1 or TRBD2 (5 bases each). This CDR3 is 15 amino acids long. CDR1 is LNHDA, CDR2 SQIVND, per germline (reference sequence). The V end was cut by 7 bases, the J end by 7 bases, with 19 bases between. CDR3 DNA: TGTGCCAGTACCGTCACCGGGACCCTGTACGGGGAGCTGTTTTTT. Its protein product is CASTVTGTLYGELFF.

The V gene is TRBV7-2, the J gene TRBJ2-5, with 7 bases that match TRBD2. The junction had 5 bases not matched to a gene; V was cut back by 1 base and J by 9 bases. The CDR3 spans 13 residues. Germline V gene sequence: CDR1 SGHTA, CDR2 FQGNSA. The CDR3, as DNA: TGTGCCAGCAGCTTAGACATGGGGAGGGCCCAGTACTTC. Its translation is CASSLDMGRAQYF.

The chain couples TRBV29-1 to TRBJ1-1; D may be TRBD1 (5 bases). Germline CDR1 reads SQVTM; CDR2 reads ANQGSEA. Trimming shortened V by 1 base and J by 0 bases, and 21 bases separated the two germline ends. CDR3 length equals 18 residues. CDR3 sequence (DNA): TGCAGCGTTGAAGTGTACTGGGGGACTGGGACTTTGAACACTGAAGCTTTCTTT. Its protein product is CSVEVYWGTGTLNTEAFF.

CDR3: CASRPAGGGNTGELFF. The CDR3 region has the DNA TGTGCCAGCAGACCGGCCGGCGGGGGGAACACCGGGGAGCTGTTTTTT. The rearrangement links TRBV7-9 to TRBJ2-2; the match to TRBD2 covers 7 bases. The CDR3 contains 16 residues. CDR1 and CDR2 from the germline V gene are SEHNR and FQNEAQ (reference sequence). V lost 6 bases, J lost 1 base, and 8 bases stayed unmatched.

The chain links TRBV7-8 to TRBJ1-6; D is undetermined. Germline V gene sequence: CDR1 SGHVS, CDR2 FQNEAQ. Trimming stripped 5 bases from V and 8 bases from J, with 25 bases between. The CDR3 contains 18 residues. As DNA, the CDR3 is TGTGCCAGCAGCCTCCAAGATGAGGGTTTACCGGCTTATTCACCCCTCCACTTT. This translates into CASSLQDEGLPAYSPLHF.